Presented here are 26 T cell receptor beta chains from one specimen sequenced in a study of shared clonotypes between healthy human individuals. The repertoire was sequenced with immunoSEQ multiplex PCR; TCRdb's copy has only in-frame clones and lacks some. The sample contains about 1.4 million clones, over 95% of which appear only once. What was sequenced was naive CD4+ T cells sorted from blood. The subset here: CD45RA+ positively selected. These receptors were taken from a man under 40 in good health.

CDR3 in DNA: TGTGCCGCGGTCGGTCTCAATGAGCAGTTCTTC. Its protein is CAAVGLNEQFF. The V and J genes are TRBV28 and TRBJ2-1; unclear D gene. V shed 11 bases and J shed 6 bases, with 11 bases lying between them. This CDR3 comprises 11 residues. Germline lookup yields CDR1 MDHEN and CDR2 SYDVKM.

The genes are TRBV6-5 and TRBJ1-5, with a tentative D call TRBD1 (5 bases). This CDR3 has 14 amino acids. Per germline, CDR1 MNHEY and CDR2 SVGAGI. Trimming removed 4 bases from V and 4 bases from J, with 11 bases in between. CDR3 nucleotides: TGTGCCAGCAGTTTAAACAGGTTTAATCAGCCCCAGCATTTT. It encodes CASSLNRFNQPQHF.

This clone was seen just once. The chain joins TRBV7-9 to TRBJ2-7; TRBD1 or TRBD2 may be the D gene (5 bases each). Germline CDR1 is SEHNR and CDR2 is FQNEAQ (reference sequence). This CDR3 contains 18 residues. V lost 5 bases and J 1 base, leaving 24 bases between the germline ends. CDR3 sequence: CASSTLRGRGRGSYEQYF. CDR3 nucleotide sequence: TGTGCCAGCAGCACTCTGAGGGGCCGGGGACGCGGGTCCTACGAGCAGTACTTC. The full variable domain, in which reference TRBV7-9 and TRBJ2-7 provide the parts outside the CDR3, is DTGVSQNPRHKITKRGQNVTFRCDPISEHNRLYWYRQTLGQGPEFLTYFQNEAQLEKSRLLSDRFSAERPKGSFSTLEIQRTEQGDSAMYLCASSTLRGRGRGSYEQYFGPGTRLTVT.

The chain carries TRBV4-3 and TRBJ2-1; D unresolved. Germline V gene sequence: CDR1 LGHNA, CDR2 YSLEER. Trimming stripped 1 base from V and 3 bases from J, with 7 bases between. The CDR3 has 14 residues. This chain's CDR3 is CASSQVHDYNEQFF. The CDR3 nucleotides read TGCGCCAGCAGCCAAGTACACGACTACAATGAGCAGTTCTTC.

The V gene is TRBV14, the J gene TRBJ2-3; 14 nucleotides align to TRBD2. Germline V gives CDR1 SGHDN, CDR2 FVKESK. The CDR3 contains 16 residues. Trimming cost V 4 bases and J 5 bases; bases outside gene matches: 5. CDR3 DNA: TGTGCCAGCAGCCTCGGGACTAGCGGGAGAGGAGATACGCAGTATTTT. It specifies CASSLGTSGRGDTQYF.

The rearrangement links TRBV19 to TRBJ2-3, with D perhaps given as TRBD1 or TRBD2 (5 bases each). Trimming cost V 5 bases and J 1 base, with 13 bases left between them. There are 15 residues in the CDR3. CDR1 and CDR2 (germline): LNHDA, SQIVND (reference sequence). CDR3: CASSSGPPGTDTQYF. The CDR3 coding sequence is TGTGCCAGTAGTTCGGGACCGCCGGGCACAGATACGCAGTATTTT.

This chain uses TRBV10-1 with TRBJ2-7; TRBD1 agrees at 9 bases. With V trimmed by 8 bases and J by 4 bases, 9 bases remained unmatched. The CDR3 spans 14 residues. Looked up from germline, CDR1 is WNHNN and CDR2 is SYGVQD (reference sequence). In DNA, the CDR3 is TGCGCCAGCGCGAAGGGACAGGGTCTGTACGAGCAGTACTTC. Translation gives CASAKGQGLYEQYF.

Details on this clone: The sample carries other DNA sequences with the same CDR3. The V gene is TRBV15, the J gene TRBJ1-1; D unclear. Per the germline V gene, CDR1 is LNHNV and CDR2 is YYDKDF (reference sequence). Deletions cut 1 base from V and 1 base from J, with 7 bases between. This CDR3 comprises 14 residues. CDR3 protein: CATSRVLGNTEAFF. CDR3 nucleotide sequence: TGTGCCACCAGCAGAGTGCTGGGGAACACTGAAGCTTTCTTT.

The rearrangement joins TRBV30 to TRBJ2-7; tentative D call: TRBD1 (5 bases). V lost 0 bases and J lost 6, with 12 bases in between. The CDR3 totals 13 residues. Germline assignment: CDR1 GTSNPN and CDR2 SVGIG (reference sequence). This chain's CDR3 is CAWSVLFDSEQYF. The CDR3 DNA is TGTGCCTGGAGTGTACTTTTCGACAGCGAGCAGTACTTC.

The V gene is TRBV5-4, the J gene TRBJ2-1; D might be TRBD2 (6 bases). This CDR3 is built from 14 residues. CDR1 and CDR2 from the germline V gene are SGHNT and YYREEE (reference sequence). The ends were cut back, 2 bases at V and 5 bases at J, with 11 bases in the middle. CDR3 nucleotide sequence: TGTGCCAGCAGCTTAGGGACTGGAAACAATGAGCAGTTCTTC. Protein sequence: CASSLGTGNNEQFF.

This clone has more than one count but fewer than ten. Other DNA sequences in this specimen translate into the identical CDR3. The chain is built from TRBV7-2 and TRBJ1-1, with TRBD1 as a possible D gene (5 bases). Trimming removed 0 bases at V and 1 base at J, with 9 bases between. The CDR3 covers 15 residues. The germline gives CDR1 SGHTA, CDR2 FQGNSA. CDR3 sequence reads: CASSLAGVRNTEAFF. The CDR3, as DNA: TGTGCCAGCAGCTTAGCGGGGGTGCGGAACACTGAAGCTTTCTTT.

V usage is TRBV13 and J usage is TRBJ2-1; D is perhaps TRBD1 (6 bases). The germline CDR1 and CDR2 sequences are PRHDT and FYEKMQ (reference sequence). The length of the CDR3 is 15 residues. Trimming removed 2 bases at V and 6 bases at J, with 14 bases between. This chain's CDR3 is CASSLNRAASNEQFF. The CDR3 DNA reads as TGTGCCAGCAGCTTAAACAGGGCGGCCTCCAATGAGCAGTTCTTC. The variable domain in full, completed from reference TRBV13 and TRBJ2-1, reads AAGVIQSPRHLIKEKRETATLKCYPIPRHDTVYWYQQGPGQDPQFLISFYEKMQSDKGSIPDRFSAQQFSDYHSELNMSSLELGDSALYFCASSLNRAASNEQFFGPGTRLTVL.

A remark on this clone: This sample includes further DNA sequences coding for the same CDR3. The V and J genes are TRBV18 and TRBJ2-1, with TRBD2 matching 7 bases. Germline CDR1 KGHSH, CDR2 LQKENI. The CDR3 has 15 amino acids. The V and J ends lost 3 bases and 0 bases, in that order; junction bases with no gene match: 2. CDR3 sequence: CASSPGGSSYNEQFF. The CDR3 bases are TGTGCCAGCTCACCGGGAGGGAGCTCCTACAATGAGCAGTTCTTC. The variable domain in full, completed from reference TRBV18 and TRBJ2-1, reads NAGVMQNPRHLVRRRGQEARLRCSPMKGHSHVYWYRQLPEEGLKFMVYLQKENIIDESGMPKERFSAEFPKEGPSILRIQQVVRGDSAAYFCASSPGGSSYNEQFFGPGTRLTVL.

About this clone itself: Other DNA variants within this sample encode the same CDR3. The CDR3 nucleotides read TGTGCCAGCAGCGTGGGGGGTGAGCAGTTCTTC. Translating it yields CASSVGGEQFF. The rearrangement joins TRBV9 to TRBJ2-1, with D possibly TRBD2 on 6 matching bases. The germline gives CDR1 SGDLS, CDR2 YYNGEE. The CDR3 extends over 11 amino acids. The V end lost 2 bases, the J end lost 9 bases, and 6 bases lay between the germline ends.

A word on this clone: The identical CDR3 is also encoded by other nucleotide sequences in the sample. The chain recombines TRBV29-1 with TRBJ2-7; 9 nucleotides line up with TRBD1. Trimming at V came to 6 bases and at J to 3 bases, leaving 3 bases not matched to a gene. CDR1 is SQVTM and CDR2 is ANQGSEA in the germline V gene. The CDR3 extends over 12 amino acids. In DNA, the CDR3 is TGCAGCGTCGGGACAGGGAACTACGAGCAGTACTTC. Protein product: CSVGTGNYEQYF.

About this clone: This sample includes further DNA sequences coding for the same CDR3. The chain recombines TRBV18 with TRBJ1-5; D may be TRBD1 (6 bases). V lost 3 bases, J lost 5 bases, and 8 bases lay in between. Germline CDR1 is KGHSH and CDR2 is LQKENI. The CDR3 contains 13 residues. The CDR3 loop reads CASSPNRDQPQHF. CDR3 nucleotides: TGTGCCAGCTCACCTAACAGGGATCAGCCCCAGCATTTT.

J is TRBJ2-2 and V is TRBV27, with D perhaps TRBD2 (8 bases). Trimming took off 8 bases at V and 5 bases at J, with 30 bases between the two ends. CDR3 length: 19 residues. The germline V gene has CDR1 MNHEY and CDR2 SMNVEV (reference sequence). CDR3 loop: CASRQQFNPGRGRTGELFF. CDR3 sequence (DNA): TGTGCCAGCCGGCAGCAGTTTAACCCCGGGAGGGGGCGGACCGGGGAGCTGTTTTTT.

This clone has just one count. The V and J genes are TRBV9 and TRBJ2-1; the match to TRBD2 covers 7 bases. Germline CDR1 SGDLS, CDR2 YYNGEE. The ends lost 4 bases at V and 0 bases at J; junction bases unmatched: 7. CDR3 length: 16 amino acids. The CDR3 loop reads CASSNHRDYSYNEQFF. In nucleotides, the CDR3 is TGTGCCAGCAGCAACCACCGGGACTACTCCTACAATGAGCAGTTCTTC.

This rearrangement joins TRBV2 to TRBJ1-4, with a possible D match to TRBD1 (6 bases). The V end lost 9 bases, the J end lost 0 bases, and 17 bases lay between the germline ends. Germline CDR1 SNHLY, CDR2 FYNNEI. The CDR3 has 16 amino acids. The CDR3 loop reads CARDSGDSATNEKLFF. DNA of the CDR3: TGTGCCAGGGACAGCGGTGACTCCGCAACTAATGAAAAACTGTTTTTT.

This sequence joins TRBV29-1 and TRBJ2-1; 13 nucleotides align to TRBD2. After removal of 6 bases from V and 2 bases from J, the junction contained 4 bases not matched to a gene. Germline CDR1 and CDR2: SQVTM and ANQGSEA. The CDR3 spans 15 residues. This chain's CDR3 is CSVTGTSGAYNEQFF. CDR3 coding DNA: TGCAGCGTCACCGGGACTAGCGGGGCCTACAATGAGCAGTTCTTC.

The gene calls are TRBV18 and TRBJ1-5; D is uncertain. The CDR3 is 15 amino acids. The germline V and J ends were trimmed by 2 bases and 5 bases, with 13 bases remaining between them. CDR1 is KGHSH and CDR2 is LQKENI in the germline V gene. Here the CDR3 DNA reads TGTGCCAGCTCACCAACCAGGAAGGACTATCAGCCCCAGCATTTT. It translates to CASSPTRKDYQPQHF. Together with reference TRBV18 and TRBJ1-5, the CDR3 gives the full variable domain: NAGVMQNPRHLVRRRGQEARLRCSPMKGHSHVYWYRQLPEEGLKFMVYLQKENIIDESGMPKERFSAEFPKEGPSILRIQQVVRGDSAAYFCASSPTRKDYQPQHFGDGTRLSIL.

V is TRBV18 and J is TRBJ2-7; TRBD2 agrees at 7 bases. Trimming at V came to 3 bases and at J to 6 bases, leaving 5 bases not matched to a gene. The CDR3 is 13 residues long. Germline V gene data show CDR1 as KGHSH and CDR2 as LQKENI. The CDR3 is CASSPPGRGEQYF. CDR3 bases: TGTGCCAGCTCACCCCCTGGGAGGGGCGAGCAGTACTTC.

The CDR3 reads CASSLGRIHTGELFF. The CDR3 DNA reads TGCGCCAGCAGTCTTGGACGCATACACACCGGGGAGCTGTTTTTT. This sequence joins TRBV4-1 and TRBJ2-2; no clear D. V lost 6 bases to trimming and J lost 3 bases, with 14 bases between them. The CDR3 is 15 residues long. CDR1 and CDR2 from the germline V gene are MGHRA and YSYEKL.

V gene TRBV11-2 combines with J gene TRBJ2-1; D is ambiguous. Per germline, CDR1 SGHAT and CDR2 FQNNGV. V was clipped by 2 bases and J by 0 bases, with 8 bases between them. The CDR3 sequence is 15 residues long. CDR3 nucleotides: TGTGCCAGCAGCTTAAGAACTCCCTCCTACAATGAGCAGTTCTTC. Protein sequence: CASSLRTPSYNEQFF.

The V gene is TRBV18, the J gene TRBJ1-1, with a tentative D call TRBD1 (5 bases). From germline, CDR1 is KGHSH and CDR2 LQKENI. Trimming cost V 1 base and J 7 bases, with 13 bases left between them. The CDR3 has 14 residues. CDR3 residues: CASSPQPGFGEAFF. In nucleotides, the CDR3 is TGTGCCAGCTCACCACAACCAGGGTTTGGTGAAGCTTTCTTT.

The chain carries TRBV28 and TRBJ2-1, with 9 bases lining up with TRBD2. The CDR3 loop spans 12 amino acids. Germline V gene lookup returns CDR1 MDHEN and CDR2 SYDVKM. The CDR3 reads CDYVLAGNEQFF. CDR3 DNA: TGTGACTACGTCCTAGCGGGAAATGAGCAGTTCTTC.